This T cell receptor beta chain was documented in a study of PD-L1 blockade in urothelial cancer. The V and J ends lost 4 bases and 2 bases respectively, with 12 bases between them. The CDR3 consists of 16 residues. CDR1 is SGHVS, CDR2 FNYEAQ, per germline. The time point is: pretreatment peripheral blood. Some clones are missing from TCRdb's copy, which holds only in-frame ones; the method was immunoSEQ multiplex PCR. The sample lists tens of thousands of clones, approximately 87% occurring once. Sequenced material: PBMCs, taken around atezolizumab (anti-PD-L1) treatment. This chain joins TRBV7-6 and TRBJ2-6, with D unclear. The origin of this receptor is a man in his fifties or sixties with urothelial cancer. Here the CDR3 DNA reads TGTGCCAGCAGCTCCCACAGAACCACTGGGGCCAACGTCCTGACTTTC. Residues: CASSSHRTTGANVLTF.